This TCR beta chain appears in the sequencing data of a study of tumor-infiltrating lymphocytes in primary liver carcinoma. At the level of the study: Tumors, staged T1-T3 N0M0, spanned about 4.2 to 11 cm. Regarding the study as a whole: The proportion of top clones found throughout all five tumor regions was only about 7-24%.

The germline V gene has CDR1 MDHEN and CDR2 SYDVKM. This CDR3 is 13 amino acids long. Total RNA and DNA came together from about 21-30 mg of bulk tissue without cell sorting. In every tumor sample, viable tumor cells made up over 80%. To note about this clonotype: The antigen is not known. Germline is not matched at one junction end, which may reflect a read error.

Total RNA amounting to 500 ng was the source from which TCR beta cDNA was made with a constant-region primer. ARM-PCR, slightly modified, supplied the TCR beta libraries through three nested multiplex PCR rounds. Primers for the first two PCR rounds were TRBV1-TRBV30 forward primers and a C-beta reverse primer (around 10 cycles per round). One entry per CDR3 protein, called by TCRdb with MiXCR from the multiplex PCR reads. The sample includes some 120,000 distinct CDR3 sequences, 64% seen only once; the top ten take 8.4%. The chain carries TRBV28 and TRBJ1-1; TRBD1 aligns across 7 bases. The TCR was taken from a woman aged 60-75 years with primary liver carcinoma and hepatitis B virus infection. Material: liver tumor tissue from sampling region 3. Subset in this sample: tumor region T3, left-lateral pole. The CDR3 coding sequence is TGTGCCAGCAGGCTCAGGGGGAACACTGAAACTTTCTTT. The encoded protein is CASRLRGNTETFF.